Listed below are T cell receptor beta chains from one sample, sequenced in a study of human T cells and chemical hapten exposure. TCRdb called the RACE reads again in MiXCR, with one record for every CDR3 protein. The sample lists about 360,000 distinct CDR3 sequences; around 7% were seen once. The sample here was whole blood, taken in connection with sensitization to the hapten diphenylcyclopropenone (DPC). Receptor source: a young woman with alopecia areata. Some clones in this sample may be carry-over from other donors' samples. CDR3s leave out the opening cysteine and the closing phenylalanine or tryptophan. Clone size is given for some rows only: seen once, a few or many times, or a class if the clone is expanded.

clone_size v_call cdr3_aa
- TRBV5-1 ASSYRGNGEAF
few TRBV15 ATSRDHSTSSNQPQH
- TRBV18 ASSHVGVTEAF
few TRBV5-1 ASSLVGGNYGYT
many TRBV12-3/TRBV12-4 ASSWTSGTDTQY
few TRBV9 ASSEGGPYEQY
few TRBV3-1 ASSQDRSSMY
many TRBV7-8 ASSPAPYNEQF
- TRBV9 ASSARDSSYELY
many TRBV7-2 ASSLNGRTDTQY
many TRBV6-5 ASSPPKGQGDGEQY
many TRBV4-3 ASSQVPSGGASNEQF
few TRBV6-2/TRBV6-3 ASSYPAGGRGYT
many TRBV4-3 ASSQDQGQGGNEQF
- TRBV2 ASRVRNYGYT
many TRBV15 ATSKNRAAYEQY
- TRBV6-5 ASRIETSMNEQF
- TRBV20-1 SASRDRGYEQY
- TRBV12-3/TRBV12-4 ASTSGYEQY
- TRBV7-2 ASSLVAGGQPQH
few TRBV29-1 SVGRGGVGTDTQY
- TRBV7-2 ASSLVGPEGYEQF
few TRBV10-3 AIKSRGVTEAF
- TRBV27 ASSFQARNIQY
few TRBV5-6 ASSLGQGFKQPQH
many TRBV3-1 ASSPRVLAMNTEAF
many TRBV27 AAGLLGNEQY
few TRBV20-1 SAIDRVEAF
many TRBV29-1 SDRGPPATDTQY
- TRBV20-1 SARDPRQGASISGNTIY
few TRBV5-1 ASSLTGESGAF
many TRBV3-1 ASSQDDSINYGYT
few TRBV7-2 ASSPAADTQY
many TRBV9 ASSVLQTTEAF
few TRBV5-6 ASSLGQHLSEQF
few TRBV6-5 ASRIALFSYGYT